The clone carrying this T cell receptor (beta chain) has a handful of counts. Its antigen is as yet unknown. With a J-beta primer mix and a sample-barcoded 5' primer, a second PCR ran 7 to 11 cycles. TCRdb analysed the 5' RACE reads with MiXCR anew, one entry per CDR3 protein. Among about 730,000 distinct CDR3 sequences listed, roughly two fifths were seen once. The data derive from a study of blood T cells in healthy people across ages. The study drew donors from healthy Caucasian individuals in Russia aged 6 to 90. Collection of approximately 9.3 milliliters of peripheral blood was performed for each donor. Broader study findings: Unsorted PBMCs prevented conclusive naive versus antigen-experienced comparison.

Trimming stripped 0 bases from V and 4 bases from J, with 6 bases between. CDR3 length: 13 amino acids. Germline V gene sequence: CDR1 SGHTA, CDR2 FQGTGA. This clonotype originated in a woman in her fifties or sixties in good health. The sample taken for sequencing was blood. The V call is TRBV7-3, the J call TRBJ1-1; D is unclear. The CDR3 reads CASSLTRATEAFF. The CDR3 DNA reads TGTGCCAGCAGCTTAACCAGAGCCACTGAAGCTTTCTTT.